This passage covers 29 T cell receptor beta chains from one sample sequenced in a study of CD8+CD57+ T cells in acquired aplastic anemia. CDR3 and TCR beta VDJ profiling relied on a genomic DNA template. TCRdb independently ran MiXCR on the reads; one entry per CDR3 protein. The sample shows around 170,000 distinct CDR3 sequences, approximately 45% of them seen only once. Sequencing used sorted CD4+, CD8+, or CD8+CD57+ T cells (not recorded which) from PBMCs. These TCRs come from a human donor in good health.

The V and J genes are TRBV19 and TRBJ1-1, with a possible D match to TRBD1 (5 bases). The V end lost 6 bases, the J end lost 11 bases, and 16 bases lay between the germline ends. Germline V gene lookup returns CDR1 LNHDA and CDR2 SQIVND (reference sequence). There are 12 residues in the CDR3. Here the CDR3 reads CASSSDSPYAFF. In DNA, the CDR3 is TGTGCCAGTAGCTCTGACAGTCCTTATGCTTTCTTT.

The V and J genes are TRBV24-1 and TRBJ2-5; 8 nucleotides match TRBD2. V lost 4 bases to trimming and J lost 5 bases; unmatched junction nucleotides: 8. CDR1 and CDR2 from the germline V gene are KGHDR and SFDVKD. CDR3 length: 15 residues. CDR3 DNA: TGTGCCACCAGTGAGGGCAGCGGGAGACGTGAGACCCAGTACTTC. This codes for CATSEGSGRRETQYF.

The gene calls are TRBV24-1 and TRBJ2-2; D is unclear. Trimming shortened V by 9 bases and J by 3 bases, and 19 bases separated the two germline ends. The CDR3 contains 16 residues. Germline lookup yields CDR1 KGHDR and CDR2 SFDVKD. The CDR3 loop is CATLSVGLRDTGELFF. CDR3 DNA sequence: TGTGCCACCCTCTCCGTGGGCCTTAGGGACACCGGGGAGCTGTTTTTT.

This clonotype has at least ten counts. The V gene is TRBV15, the J gene TRBJ2-5; D tentatively reads TRBD1 or TRBD2 (5 bases each). Trimming pared 3 bases from V and 7 bases from J, leaving 12 bases between. CDR1 is LNHNV, CDR2 YYDKDF, per germline (reference sequence). The CDR3 extends over 13 amino acids. In DNA, the CDR3 is TGTGCCACCAGCAGTATATCTGGGACGACCCAGTACTTC. Translated, it gives CATSSISGTTQYF.

V is TRBV25-1 and J is TRBJ2-3; tentative D call: TRBD1 (6 bases). V lost 6 bases, J lost 2 bases, and 18 bases lay in between. This CDR3 region has 16 residues. The germline V gene encodes CDR1 MGHDK and CDR2 SYGVNS. In nucleotides, the CDR3 is TGTGCCAGCAGCCCCCCAGGCGGACAGCCCACAGATACGCAGTATTTT. Its protein product is CASSPPGGQPTDTQYF.

The J gene is TRBJ1-4, the V gene TRBV25-1; D might be TRBD1 (5 bases). The CDR3 covers 13 residues. Germline V gene data show CDR1 as MGHDK and CDR2 as SYGVNS. V was cut by 5 bases and J by 8 bases, with 12 bases left in between. The CDR3 spells CASSIRVGEKLFF. In DNA form, the CDR3 reads TGTGCCAGCAGTATCAGGGTTGGGGAAAAACTGTTTTTT.

A word on this clonotype: A read error may account for a junction end that differs from germline. The chain couples TRBV7-7 to TRBJ1-6; D is unresolved. This CDR3 contains 13 residues. CDR1 is SSHAT, CDR2 FNYEAQ, per germline (reference sequence). The CDR3 region has the DNA TGTGCTAGCAGCGACACATTGGGTTCACCCCTCCACTTT. Residues: CASSDTLGSPLHF.

This clonotype was picked up many times. The chain carries TRBV10-3 and TRBJ2-7; 9 bases agree with TRBD2. CDR3 length: 15 amino acids. With V trimmed by 4 bases and J by 4 bases, 8 bases remained unmatched. Per the germline V gene, CDR1 is ENHRY and CDR2 is SYGVKD. The CDR3 region is CAISVDAGGPYEQYF. The CDR3 DNA follows: TGTGCCATCAGTGTTGATGCGGGAGGGCCTTACGAGCAGTACTTC.

This clonotype was detected ten times or more. The V and J genes are TRBV5-1 and TRBJ2-7, with D unclear. The CDR3 is 15 amino acids. Germline CDR1 SGHRS, CDR2 YFSETQ. V was clipped by 4 bases and J by 0 bases, with 14 bases between them. The CDR3 bases are TGCGCCAGCAGCCCGGAACTCGCTACCTCCTACGAGCAGTACTTC. Residues: CASSPELATSYEQYF.

On this clonotype: Possible read error: a much larger clone is one base away. The CDR3 end shows no conserved phenylalanine or tryptophan, and so a read error is likely. J is TRBJ2-3 and V is TRBV5-4; no firm D call. Germline V gene sequence: CDR1 SGHNT, CDR2 YYREEE (reference sequence). V shed 0 bases and J shed 7 bases, with 6 bases lying between them. The CDR3 has 12 amino acids. CDR3 DNA: TGTGCCAGCAGCTTGGAGTTGAATACGCAGTATTGT. Protein sequence: CASSLELNTQYC.

A few counts support this clonotype. The gene calls are TRBV2 and TRBJ2-1, with 14 bases fitting TRBD2. V was pared by 8 bases and J by 6 bases, with 0 bases of the junction left unmatched. Germline CDR1 and CDR2: SNHLY and FYNNEI. The CDR3 spans 13 residues. CDR3 coding DNA: TGTGCCAGCGGGACTAGCGGGGGCAATGAGCAGTTCTTC. Translation gives CASGTSGGNEQFF.

The rearrangement joins TRBV7-9 to TRBJ2-5; no reliable D call. Per the germline V gene, CDR1 is SEHNR and CDR2 is FQNEAQ (reference sequence). The CDR3 is 14 amino acids. The V end lost 1 base, the J end lost 7 bases, and 13 bases lay between the germline ends. The CDR3 nucleotides are TGTGCCAGCAGCTTAGAACAACCCGGTGGGACCCAGTACTTC. It is translated as CASSLEQPGGTQYF.

This clonotype was seen at least ten times. The rearrangement links TRBV25-1 to TRBJ2-1; perhaps TRBD1 as D (5 bases). The CDR3 consists of 16 residues. The germline V gene has CDR1 MGHDK and CDR2 SYGVNS. V lost 4 bases to trimming and J lost 3 bases, with 16 bases between them. CDR3 protein: CASSVVRAVVYNEQFF. The CDR3 region has the DNA TGTGCCAGCAGTGTAGTCAGGGCAGTTGTCTACAATGAGCAGTTCTTC.

For this clonotype: Possible read error: a much larger clone is one base away. In this CDR3 the conserved last residue, phenylalanine or tryptophan, is missing, so a read error is likely. CDR3 DNA: TGTGCCAGCAGCCCACTAGCGGGAGGGCTGAATGAGCAGTTCATC. It translates to CASSPLAGGLNEQFI. The V and J genes are TRBV7-3 and TRBJ2-1; 13 bases line up with TRBD2. CDR3 length: 15 amino acids. Germline values: CDR1 SGHTA, CDR2 FQGTGA. The V gene end was trimmed by 5 bases and the J gene end by 7 bases; junction bases not matched to a gene: 5.

With regard to this clonotype: The junction shows a germline mismatch at one end, possibly a read error. The chain couples TRBV24-1 to TRBJ1-5; D unresolved. The CDR3 consists of 12 residues. Looked up from germline, CDR1 is KGHDR and CDR2 is SFDVKD. CDR3 loop: CASSLTAGPQHF. The CDR3 nucleotides are TGTGCCAGCAGTTTAACCGCGGGGCCCCAGCATTTT.

The chain uses TRBV15 and TRBJ2-5; 8 nucleotides align to TRBD1. The CDR3 loop spans 13 amino acids. V was clipped by 5 bases and J by 5 bases; unmatched bases: 4. Germline V gene lookup returns CDR1 LNHNV and CDR2 YYDKDF (reference sequence). The CDR3 loop is CATSGNRGETQYF. The CDR3 coding sequence is TGTGCCACCAGCGGGAACAGGGGGGAGACCCAGTACTTC.

V and J are TRBV5-1 and TRBJ2-1; 9 bases match TRBD2. Germline V CDR1 and CDR2: SGHRS, YFSETQ. The junction had 10 bases not matched to a gene; V was cut back by 7 bases and J by 5 bases. This CDR3 spans 15 amino acids. The CDR3 spells CASGTVRGGDNEQFF. The CDR3 DNA reads TGCGCCAGCGGAACCGTGCGGGGGGGGGACAATGAGCAGTTCTTC.

This clonotype occurred a few times. This chain links TRBV24-1 with TRBJ2-1; D is unresolved. CDR1 and CDR2 (germline): KGHDR, SFDVKD. V was shortened by 4 bases and J by 7 bases, with 4 bases between the two germline ends. The CDR3 loop spans 11 amino acids. Here the CDR3 DNA reads TGTGCCACCAGTGACGGGAATGAGCAGTTCTTC. It is translated as CATSDGNEQFF.

The gene calls are TRBV2 and TRBJ1-5; 9 nucleotides align to TRBD1. The CDR3 is 14 residues long. V was clipped by 5 bases and J by 3 bases; unmatched bases: 2. Germline-derived CDR1 and CDR2 are SNHLY and FYNNEI. This CDR3 reads CASSRQGDNQPQHF. In DNA form, the CDR3 reads TGTGCCAGCAGTAGACAGGGGGACAATCAGCCCCAGCATTTT. Together with reference TRBV2 and TRBJ1-5, the CDR3 gives the full variable domain: EPEVTQTPSHQVTQMGQEVILRCVPISNHLYFYWYRQILGQKVEFLVSFYNNEISEKSEIFDDQFSVERPDGSNFTLKIRSTKLEDSAMYFCASSRQGDNQPQHFGDGTRLSIL.

This clonotype was picked up many times. The chain joins TRBV14 to TRBJ2-1, with 11 positions matching TRBD2. Germline-derived CDR1 and CDR2 are SGHDN and FVKESK. The junction had 1 base not matched to a gene; V was cut back by 1 base and J by 5 bases. The CDR3 contains 15 residues. CDR3 sequence (DNA): TGTGCCAGCAGCCAAGGTAGCGGGAGGGACAATGAGCAGTTCTTC. It translates to CASSQGSGRDNEQFF.

This clonotype was recorded at least ten times. V usage is TRBV7-9 and J usage is TRBJ2-1; D might be TRBD1 (6 bases). V shed 7 bases and J shed 0 bases, with 13 bases lying between them. CDR3 length equals 15 residues. Per germline, CDR1 SEHNR and CDR2 FQNEAQ (reference sequence). Here the CDR3 DNA reads TGTGCCAGCACCGTAGACAGGAGCTCCTACAATGAGCAGTTCTTC. This translates into CASTVDRSSYNEQFF.

The rearrangement uses TRBV9 and TRBJ2-3; D is unclear. In germline, CDR1 is SGDLS, CDR2 YYNGEE. The germline V and J ends were trimmed by 5 bases and 4 bases, with 14 bases remaining between them. The CDR3 has 14 residues. The CDR3 DNA is TGTGCCAGCAGTAAGGCCGTAGGCGCAGATACGCAGTATTTT. The encoded protein is CASSKAVGADTQYF.

The chain has TRBV5-1 and TRBJ1-6; D is perhaps TRBD1 (5 bases). Trimming took off 0 bases at V and 2 bases at J, with 9 bases between the two ends. The CDR3 is 16 amino acids. Germline CDR1 is SGHRS and CDR2 is YFSETQ. The CDR3 sequence is CASSLAGAAYNSPLHF. CDR3 DNA: TGCGCCAGCAGCTTGGCCGGGGCTGCCTATAATTCACCCCTCCACTTT.

This chain links TRBV18 with TRBJ2-7; 11 positions agree with TRBD1. Trimming cost V 2 bases and J 4 bases; bases outside gene matches: 1. CDR3 size: 14 residues. Germline CDR1 KGHSH, CDR2 LQKENI. The CDR3 sequence: CASSPGTGGYEQYF. The CDR3 DNA is TGTGCCAGCTCACCAGGGACAGGGGGGTACGAGCAGTACTTC.

J is TRBJ2-3 and V is TRBV11-1; the match to TRBD1 covers 10 bases. V lost 5 bases to trimming and J lost 4 bases; unmatched junction nucleotides: 6. The CDR3 runs to 15 residues. Germline-derived CDR1 and CDR2 are SGHAT and FQDESV (reference sequence). CDR3 sequence (DNA): TGTGCCAGCAGCAGGACAGGGGGGCTCGCAGATACGCAGTATTTT. Translated: CASSRTGGLADTQYF.

In this sample, this clonotype turned up many times. The chain uses TRBV19 and TRBJ2-5; the D gene is possibly TRBD2 (6 bases). CDR1 is LNHDA, CDR2 SQIVND, per germline (reference sequence). This CDR3 spans 14 amino acids. Deletions cut 5 bases from V and 3 bases from J, with 13 bases between. Here the CDR3 DNA reads TGTGCCAGTAGTCAAATCGGCGGGAAAGAGACCCAGTACTTC. Translating it yields CASSQIGGKETQYF.

This sequence joins TRBV19 and TRBJ1-2; D uncertain. CDR3 length: 13 residues. Per the germline V gene, CDR1 is LNHDA and CDR2 is SQIVND (reference sequence). Trimming pared 4 bases from V and 0 bases from J, leaving 6 bases between. CDR3 loop: CASSTDPNYGYTF. DNA for the CDR3: TGTGCCAGTAGTACGGACCCTAACTATGGCTACACCTTC.

V is TRBV24-1 and J is TRBJ1-1, with D perhaps TRBD1 (5 bases). V shed 9 bases and J shed 1 base, with 14 bases lying between them. CDR1 is KGHDR and CDR2 is SFDVKD in the germline V gene. CDR3 size: 14 residues. CDR3 DNA sequence: TGTGCCACCGCAAGGGACGAGTGGAACACTGAAGCTTTCTTT. This codes for CATARDEWNTEAFF.

This chain joins TRBV24-1 and TRBJ2-3, with 11 bases aligning to TRBD2. V dropped 4 bases and J dropped 1; count of bases not matched to a gene: 9. Germline CDR1 and CDR2: KGHDR and SFDVKD. The CDR3 totals 18 residues. As DNA, the CDR3 is TGTGCCACCAGTGAAATAGCGGGAGGGCTTTGGGGCACAGATACGCAGTATTTT. Its protein is CATSEIAGGLWGTDTQYF.